Listed below are T cell receptor beta chains from one sample, sequenced in a study of HIV-infected children after antiretroviral therapy interruption. TCRdb fed the 3' RACE reads into MiXCR, producing one record per CDR3 protein. This sample yields tens of thousands of distinct CDR3 sequences, of which 4.3% are seen a single time; approximately 0.7% belongs to the top ten. Sample: CD45RA+ CD4+ T cells from PBMCs, pooled from several time points, taken from a donor given antiretroviral therapy, either interrupted or continuous. The receptors were sampled from a pool of human donors with HIV. Each CDR3 is given with its conserved first and last residue. D genes are given only for firm matches. Expanded clones are given a class, and other clones once, few, many or no size at all.

j_call,d_call,clone_size,v_call,cdr3_aa,cdr3_nt
TRBJ2-7,.,many,TRBV12-3/TRBV12-4,CASSFARGYEQYF,TGTGCCAGCAGTTTCGCCAGGGGTTACGAGCAGTACTTC
TRBJ2-7,.,.,TRBV7-6,CASSLGAGLLAHEQYF,TGTGCCAGCAGCTTAGGGGCAGGGCTCCTTGCCCACGAGCAGTACTTC
TRBJ1-1,.,few,TRBV7-2,CASSVLPGNTEAFF,TGTGCCAGCAGCGTGTTGCCGGGAAACACTGAAGCTTTCTTT
TRBJ2-1,TRBD2,many,TRBV19,CASSMTSGRSSYNEQFF,TGTGCCAGTAGTATGACTAGCGGGAGGAGCTCCTACAATGAGCAGTTCTTC
TRBJ1-1,.,many,TRBV20-1,CSASGQKNTEAFF,TGCAGTGCTAGTGGTCAGAAGAACACTGAAGCTTTCTTT
TRBJ1-2,TRBD1,many,TRBV14,CASSQDRNYGYTF,TGTGCCAGCAGCCAGGACAGGAACTATGGCTACACCTTC
TRBJ1-1,TRBD1,medium-sized,TRBV20-1,CSAIRDRVSGEYTEAFF,TGCAGTGCTATCCGGGACAGGGTCTCGGGAGAGTACACTGAAGCTTTCTTT
TRBJ2-2,TRBD1,many,TRBV19,CASSIARTGGANTGELFF,TGTGCCAGTAGTATAGCAAGGACAGGGGGCGCGAACACCGGGGAGCTGTTTTTT
TRBJ2-4,.,medium-sized,TRBV19,CASSPFRLGGNTLYF,TGTGCCAGCAGTCCCTTTCGACTGGGGGGAAACACCTTGTACTTT
TRBJ1-2,.,.,TRBV28,CASLPSIRGDGYTF,TGTGCCAGCCTCCCGTCTATCAGGGGAGATGGCTACACCTTC
TRBJ2-7,.,many,TRBV6-6,CASSYSTGYEQYF,TGTGCCAGCAGTTACTCGACAGGATACGAGCAGTACTTC
TRBJ2-7,.,many,TRBV5-1,CASTPGGAQTYEQYF,TGCGCCAGCACCCCTGGGGGGGCCCAAACCTACGAGCAGTACTTC